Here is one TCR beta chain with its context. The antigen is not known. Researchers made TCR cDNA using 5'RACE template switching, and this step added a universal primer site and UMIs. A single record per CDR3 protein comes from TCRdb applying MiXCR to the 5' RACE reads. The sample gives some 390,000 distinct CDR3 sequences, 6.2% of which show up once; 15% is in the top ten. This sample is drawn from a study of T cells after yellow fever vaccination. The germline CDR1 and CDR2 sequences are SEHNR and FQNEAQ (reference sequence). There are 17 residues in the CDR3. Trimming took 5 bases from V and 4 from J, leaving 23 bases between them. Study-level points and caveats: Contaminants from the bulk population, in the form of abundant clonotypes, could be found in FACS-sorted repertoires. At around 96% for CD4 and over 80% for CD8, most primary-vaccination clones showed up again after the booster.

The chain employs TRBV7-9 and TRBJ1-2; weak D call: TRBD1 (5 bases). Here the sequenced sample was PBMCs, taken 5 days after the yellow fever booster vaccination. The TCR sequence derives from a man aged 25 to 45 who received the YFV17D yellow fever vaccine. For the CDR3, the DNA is TGTGCCAGCAGCCCTCGGGGCCTCGGCTTAGCTGTCTATGGCTACACCTTC. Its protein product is CASSPRGLGLAVYGYTF. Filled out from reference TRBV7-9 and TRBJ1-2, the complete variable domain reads DTGVSQNPRHKITKRGQNVTFRCDPISEHNRLYWYRQTLGQGPEFLTYFQNEAQLEKSRLLSDRFSAERPKGSFSTLEIQRTEQGDSAMYLCASSPRGLGLAVYGYTFGSGTRLTVV.